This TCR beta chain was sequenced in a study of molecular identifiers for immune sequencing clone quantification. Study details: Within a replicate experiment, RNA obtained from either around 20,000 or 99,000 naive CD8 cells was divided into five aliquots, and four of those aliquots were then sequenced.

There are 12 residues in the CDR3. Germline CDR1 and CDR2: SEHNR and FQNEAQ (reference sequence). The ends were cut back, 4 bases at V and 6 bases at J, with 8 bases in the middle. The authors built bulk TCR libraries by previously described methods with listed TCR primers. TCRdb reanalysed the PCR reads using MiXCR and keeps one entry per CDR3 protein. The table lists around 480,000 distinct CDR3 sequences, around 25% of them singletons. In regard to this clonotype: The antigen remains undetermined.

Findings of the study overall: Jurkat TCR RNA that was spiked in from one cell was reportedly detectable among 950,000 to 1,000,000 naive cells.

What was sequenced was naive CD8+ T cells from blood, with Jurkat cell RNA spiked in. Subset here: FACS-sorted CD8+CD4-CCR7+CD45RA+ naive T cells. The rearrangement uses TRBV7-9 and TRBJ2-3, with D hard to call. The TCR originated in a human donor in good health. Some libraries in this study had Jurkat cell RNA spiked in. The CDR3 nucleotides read TGTGCCAGCAGCTCAGCCAGTGATACGCAGTATTTT. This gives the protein CASSSASDTQYF.